This TCR beta chain is from a study of blood T cells in healthy people across ages. General study results and limits: It was not known whether donors were CMV positive (a possible confounder of expanded clonotype changes). Comparison with aged donors showed that long-lived donors had more naive CD4+ cells and higher diversity.

A word on this clonotype: What it recognizes is unknown.

Alongside a J-beta primer mix, a sample-barcoded 5' primer served in a second PCR lasting 7 to 11 cycles. TCRdb used MiXCR to reprocess the 5' RACE reads, holding one entry per CDR3 protein. Among 760,000 or so distinct CDR3 sequences listed, around 25% were seen once. The germline gives CDR1 WNHNN, CDR2 SYGVQD (reference sequence). The CDR3 consists of 12 residues. V lost 4 bases and J lost 9, with 13 bases in between. This sample was shared with a second study, whose subject was T cells of mothers and their children.

Source material: blood. The receptor's source is a boy between 10 and 17 years old in good health. The genes are TRBV10-1 and TRBJ2-7; D is perhaps TRBD2 (5 bases). This CDR3 reads CASSGVGIGQYF. The CDR3 DNA follows: TGCGCCAGCAGTGGAGTCGGGATTGGGCAGTACTTC.